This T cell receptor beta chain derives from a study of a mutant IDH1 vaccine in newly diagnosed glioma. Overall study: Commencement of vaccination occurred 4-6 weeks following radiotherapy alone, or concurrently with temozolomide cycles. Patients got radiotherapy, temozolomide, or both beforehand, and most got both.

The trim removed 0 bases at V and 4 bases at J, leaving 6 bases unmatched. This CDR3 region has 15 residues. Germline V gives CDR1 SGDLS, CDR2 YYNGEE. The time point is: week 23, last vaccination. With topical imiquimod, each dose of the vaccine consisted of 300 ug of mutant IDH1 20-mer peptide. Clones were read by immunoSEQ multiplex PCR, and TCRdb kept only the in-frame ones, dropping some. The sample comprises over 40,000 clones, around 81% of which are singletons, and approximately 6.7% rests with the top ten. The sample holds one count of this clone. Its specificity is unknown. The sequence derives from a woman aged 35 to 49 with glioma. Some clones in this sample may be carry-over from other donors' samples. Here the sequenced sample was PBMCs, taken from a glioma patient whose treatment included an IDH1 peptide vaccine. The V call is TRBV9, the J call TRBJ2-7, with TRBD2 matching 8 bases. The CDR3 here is CASSVGVSGTYEQYF. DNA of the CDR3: TGTGCCAGCAGCGTAGGGGTTAGCGGGACTTACGAGCAGTACTTC.